The 11 T cell receptor beta chains in this list originate from one sample, sequenced in a study of blood T cell repertoires in COVID-19. Clones were sequenced by immunoSEQ multiplex PCR, and TCRdb holds only the in-frame ones, with some missing. The sample carries approximately 210,000 clones, roughly 87% recorded once. Specimen: PBMCs or T cells enriched from blood (not recorded which). The source of these receptors is a man aged 25 to 45 in a cohort exposed to, infected with or recovered from COVID-19 (not recorded which).

The chain carries TRBV3-1 (or the pseudogene TRBV3-2) and TRBJ1-2; tentative D call: TRBD1 (5 bases). V was shortened by 0 bases and J by 11 bases, with 10 bases between the two germline ends. The CDR3 loop spans 12 amino acids. Per the germline V gene, CDR1 is LGHDT and CDR2 is YNNKEL (reference sequence). CDR3 sequence (DNA): TGTGCCAGCAGCCAAGATGGGGGGTTTTACACCTTC. As protein: CASSQDGGFYTF.

The chain combines TRBV9 with TRBJ2-1; 10 bases line up with TRBD2. V shed 0 bases, J shed 6 bases, and the junction held 6 bases outside the gene matches. This CDR3 comprises 16 residues. CDR1 and CDR2 from the germline V gene are SGDLS and YYNGEE. CDR3 residues: CASSVGASGSPNEQFF. CDR3 nucleotide sequence: TGTGCCAGCAGCGTAGGGGCTAGCGGGAGCCCCAATGAGCAGTTCTTC.

The rearrangement joins TRBV29-1 to TRBJ2-2, with 9 nucleotides matching TRBD2. Germline V gene data show CDR1 as SQVTM and CDR2 as ANQGSEA. The V gene end was trimmed by 7 bases and the J gene end by 5 bases; junction bases not matched to a gene: 8. The CDR3 has 14 amino acids. The CDR3 nucleotides are TGCAGCGCTCTGGCTAGCGGGACAACCGGGGAGCTGTTTTTT. Translation gives CSALASGTTGELFF.

This sequence joins TRBV19 and TRBJ1-1, with D hard to call. Between the trimmed V and J ends, which lost 3 bases and 3 bases, there was a span of 5 bases. Germline V gene lookup returns CDR1 LNHDA and CDR2 SQIVND (reference sequence). The CDR3 extends over 12 amino acids. CDR3 DNA sequence: TGTGCCAGTAGTATCGCGGACACTGAAGCTTTCTTT. This sequence encodes CASSIADTEAFF.

In its sample, this clone was seen many times. The rearrangement uses TRBV2 and TRBJ2-1, with 11 nucleotides matching TRBD2. The CDR3 is 19 amino acids. The V gene's germline CDR1 is SNHLY and CDR2 FYNNEI. J was trimmed by 4 bases and V by 4 bases; bases with no gene match: 15. The CDR3 region is CASSGSSGRGRGRYNEQFF. For the CDR3, the DNA is TGTGCCAGCAGTGGGAGTAGCGGGAGGGGTCGAGGGCGTTACAATGAGCAGTTCTTC.

Worth noting for this clone: In the same sample, other DNA sequences code for this CDR3. The chain couples TRBV14 to TRBJ2-7, with a weak D call TRBD1 (6 bases). V lost 4 bases to trimming and J lost 4 bases, with 8 bases between them. The germline V gene has CDR1 SGHDN and CDR2 FVKESK. The CDR3 totals 12 residues. DNA for the CDR3: TGTGCCAGCAGCCGTCAGGGGTACGAGCAGTACTTC. It yields the protein CASSRQGYEQYF.

As concerns this clone: A read error may account for a junction end that differs from germline. The chain carries TRBV3-1 (or the pseudogene TRBV3-2) and TRBJ2-1; TRBD2 aligns across 10 bases. The CDR3 has 18 amino acids. Per the germline V gene, CDR1 is LGHDT and CDR2 is YNNKEL (reference sequence). Written as DNA, the CDR3 is TGTGCCAGCAACCAAGAGGGCAAACTAGCGGGGCTCAACAATGAGCAGTTCTTC. Protein sequence: CASNQEGKLAGLNNEQFF.

DNA for the CDR3: TGTGCCAGCAGCTTGCTGGGACAGGGAAACTACGAGCAGTACTTC. It yields the protein CASSLLGQGNYEQYF. V gene TRBV5-4 combines with J gene TRBJ2-7; TRBD1 matches at 9 bases. Germline V lookup: CDR1 SGHNT, CDR2 YYREEE (reference sequence). V dropped 1 base and J dropped 3; count of bases not matched to a gene: 5. The CDR3 has 15 amino acids.

V gene TRBV4-3 combines with J gene TRBJ1-4; possibly TRBD1 for D (5 bases). Per the germline V gene, CDR1 is LGHNA and CDR2 is YSLEER. The CDR3 loop spans 15 amino acids. Deletions cut 0 bases from V and 8 bases from J, with 13 bases between. The DNA for the CDR3 is TGCGCCAGCAGCCAAGATCGGGACTCTGGAGAAAAACTGTTTTTT. It is translated as CASSQDRDSGEKLFF.

This chain uses TRBV28 with TRBJ2-3; 7 bases are shared with TRBD2. V shed 7 bases and J 1 base; nucleotides not matched to a gene: 8. Germline CDR1 reads MDHEN; CDR2 reads SYDVKM. The CDR3 spans 15 residues. The DNA for the CDR3 is TGTGCCAGCACTCCGAGGGCGGGGGGCACAGATACGCAGTATTTT. Translated: CASTPRAGGTDTQYF.

The chain combines TRBV3-1 (or the pseudogene TRBV3-2) with TRBJ2-6, with D tentatively TRBD2 (6 bases). V was clipped by 3 bases and J by 2 bases, with 20 bases between them. CDR1 is LGHDT, CDR2 YNNKEL, per germline (reference sequence). This CDR3 contains 19 residues. The CDR3 nucleotides are TGTGCCAGCAGCCACCCAAGTCGGGGGAAAAAGACTGGGGCCAACGTCCTGACTTTC. Its translation is CASSHPSRGKKTGANVLTF.